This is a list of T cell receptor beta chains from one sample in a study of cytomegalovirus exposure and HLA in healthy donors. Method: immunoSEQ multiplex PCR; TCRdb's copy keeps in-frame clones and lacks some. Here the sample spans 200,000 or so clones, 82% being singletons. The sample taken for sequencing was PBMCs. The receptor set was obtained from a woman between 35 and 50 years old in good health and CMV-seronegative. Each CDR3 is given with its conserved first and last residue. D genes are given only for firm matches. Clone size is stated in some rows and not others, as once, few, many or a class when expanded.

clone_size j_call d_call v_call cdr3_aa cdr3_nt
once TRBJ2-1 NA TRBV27 CASSTGLHTYNEQFF TGTGCCAGCAGTACGGGTCTTCACACCTACAATGAGCAGTTCTTC
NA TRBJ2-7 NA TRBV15 CATSRDVGGPYEQYF TGTGCCACCAGCAGAGATGTGGGGGGGCCGTACGAGCAGTACTTC
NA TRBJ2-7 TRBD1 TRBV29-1 CSVEDPGTGTYEQYF TGCAGCGTTGAGGACCCCGGGACAGGGACCTACGAGCAGTACTTC
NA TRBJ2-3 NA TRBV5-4 CASSLAYSKTDTQYF TGTGCCAGCAGCCTCGCGTACAGCAAGACAGATACGCAGTATTTT
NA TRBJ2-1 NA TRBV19 CASSRAGTYNEQFF TGTGCCAGTAGTAGGGCGGGCACCTACAATGAGCAGTTCTTC
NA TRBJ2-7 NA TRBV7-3 CASSFGPSWEQYF TGTGCCAGCAGCTTCGGACCTAGCTGGGAGCAGTACTTC
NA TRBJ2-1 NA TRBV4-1 CASSPNSGNEQFF TGCGCCAGCAGCCCAAACAGCGGCAATGAGCAGTTCTTC
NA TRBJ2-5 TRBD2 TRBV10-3 CAISPTSGRALGETQYF TGTGCCATCAGCCCCACTAGCGGGAGGGCCTTAGGGGAGACCCAGTACTTC
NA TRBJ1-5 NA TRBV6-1 CASSGLGQPNQPQHF TGTGCCAGCAGTGGCTTAGGACAGCCCAATCAGCCCCAGCATTTT
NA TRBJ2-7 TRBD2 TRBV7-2 CASSPLAGGDEQYF TGTGCCAGCAGCCCACTAGCGGGAGGAGATGAGCAGTACTTC
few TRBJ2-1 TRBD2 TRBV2 CASKGGSSYNEQFF TGTGCCAGCAAGGGCGGGAGCTCCTACAATGAGCAGTTCTTC
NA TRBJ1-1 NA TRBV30 CAWKMGGPRTEAFF TGTGCCTGGAAAATGGGGGGGCCGCGCACTGAAGCTTTCTTT
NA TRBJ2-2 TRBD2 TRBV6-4 CASSYGLAGTGELFF TGTGCCAGCAGTTATGGACTAGCGGGCACCGGGGAGCTGTTTTTT
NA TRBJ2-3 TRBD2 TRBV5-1 CASSLRLAGTAGTDTQYF TGCGCCAGCAGCCTAAGACTAGCGGGGACCGCTGGCACAGATACGCAGTATTTT
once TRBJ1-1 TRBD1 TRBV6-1 CASSDRGGNTEAFF TGTGCCAGCAGCGACAGGGGGGGTAACACTGAAGCTTTCTTT
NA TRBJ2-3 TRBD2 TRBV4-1 CASSQKRARQGLRVTDTQYF TGCGCCAGCAGCCAAAAGCGGGCACGGCAGGGACTAAGGGTCACAGATACGCAGTATTTT
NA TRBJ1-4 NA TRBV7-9 CASSFLIGEREKLFF TGTGCCAGCAGCTTCCTAATCGGGGAACGTGAAAAACTGTTTTTT
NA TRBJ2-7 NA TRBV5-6 CASSVLGAPGEQYF TGTGCCAGCAGCGTTCTGGGCGCCCCCGGAGAGCAGTACTTC
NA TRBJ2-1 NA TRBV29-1 CSVEGGSTSYNEQFF TGCAGCGTTGAGGGGGGTAGCACTTCCTACAATGAGCAGTTCTTC
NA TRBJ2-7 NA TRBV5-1 CASSFGTGRVSYEQYF TGCGCCAGCAGCTTCGGAACGGGCAGGGTGAGTTACGAGCAGTACTTC
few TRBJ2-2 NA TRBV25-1 CASSQSRDTGALFF TGTGCCAGCAGTCAATCCAGGGACACCGGGGCGCTGTTTTTT
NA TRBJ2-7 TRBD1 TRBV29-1 CSVGQGSGEQYF TGCAGCGTTGGACAGGGGAGTGGCGAGCAGTACTTC
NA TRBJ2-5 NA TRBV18 CASSLGGLRETQYF TGTGCCAGCTCACTGGGGGGACTTCGGGAGACCCAGTACTTC
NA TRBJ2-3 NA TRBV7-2 CASTQVGSTDTQYF TGTGCCAGCACCCAGGTGGGCAGCACAGATACGCAGTATTTT
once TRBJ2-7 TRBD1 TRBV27 CASSRQGQMYEQYF TGTGCCAGCAGTAGGCAGGGACAGATGTACGAGCAGTACTTC
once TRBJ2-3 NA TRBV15 CATSRDLPSTDTQYF TGTGCCACCAGCAGAGATCTACCGAGCACAGATACGCAGTATTTT
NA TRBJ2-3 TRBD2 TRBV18 CASSGLGTDTQYF TGTGCCAGCTCGGGACTAGGCACAGATACGCAGTATTTT
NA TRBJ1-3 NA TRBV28 CASSPGGSGGNTIYF TGTGCCAGCAGTCCGGGGGGGTCGGGGGGAAACACCATATATTTT
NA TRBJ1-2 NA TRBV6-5 CASSPSAGGYGYTF TGTGCCAGCAGCCCATCGGCGGGGGGATATGGCTACACCTTC
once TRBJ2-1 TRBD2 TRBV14 CASSQMGGYDYNEQFF TGTGCCAGCAGCCAGATGGGGGGGTATGATTACAATGAGCAGTTCTTC
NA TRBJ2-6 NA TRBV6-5 CASSYSRATANVLTF TGTGCCAGCAGTTACTCGAGGGCGACGGCCAACGTCCTGACTTTC
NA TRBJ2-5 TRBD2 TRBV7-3 CASSPGLAGNQETQYF TGTGCCAGCAGCCCAGGACTAGCGGGGAATCAAGAGACCCAGTACTTC
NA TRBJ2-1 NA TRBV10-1 CASSTGTHGRRFF TGCGCCAGCAGTACCGGGACTCACGGACGCCGGTTCTTC
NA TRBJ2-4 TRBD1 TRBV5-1 CASSLGTGDNIQYF TGCGCCAGCAGCTTAGGGACAGGGGATAACATTCAGTACTTC
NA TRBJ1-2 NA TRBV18 CASSPSLSQQNYGYTF TGTGCCAGCTCACCGTCCCTCTCCCAACAAAACTATGGCTACACCTTC
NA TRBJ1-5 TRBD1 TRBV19 CASNPGTGGIQPQHF TGTGCCAGTAATCCCGGGACAGGGGGCATACAGCCCCAGCATTTT
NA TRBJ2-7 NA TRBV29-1 CSVGIRGYEQYF TGCAGCGTTGGGATACGGGGGTACGAGCAGTACTTC
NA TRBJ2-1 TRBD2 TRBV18 CASSPTSGSIYEQFF TGTGCCAGCTCACCCACTAGCGGGAGTATATATGAGCAGTTCTTC
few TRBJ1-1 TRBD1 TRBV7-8 CASSRTGRVNTEAFF TGTGCCAGCAGCCGGACAGGGAGGGTGAACACTGAAGCTTTCTTT
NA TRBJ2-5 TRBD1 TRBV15 CATSTGQGRGETQYF TGTGCCACCAGCACGGGACAGGGACGCGGGGAGACCCAGTACTTC
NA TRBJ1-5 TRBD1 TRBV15 CATSREARGQPQHF TGTGCCACCAGCAGAGAAGCCAGGGGGCAGCCCCAGCATTTT
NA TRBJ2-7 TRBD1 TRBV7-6 CASSFYIPGQGAREQYF TGTGCCAGCAGCTTTTACATACCGGGACAGGGGGCGCGCGAGCAGTACTTC
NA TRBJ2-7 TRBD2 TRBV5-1 CASSLDLAGGAYEQYF TGCGCCAGCAGCTTGGATCTAGCGGGAGGTGCCTACGAGCAGTACTTC
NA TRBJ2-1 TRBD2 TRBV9 CASSVAPAGVSYNEQFF TGTGCCAGCAGCGTAGCCCCAGCGGGAGTCTCCTACAATGAGCAGTTCTTC
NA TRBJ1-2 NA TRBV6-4 CASRIQVGPNYGYTF TGTGCCAGCAGGATACAGGTCGGACCTAACTATGGCTACACCTTC
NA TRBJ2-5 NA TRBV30 CAWDTQETQYF TGTGCCTGGGACACCCAAGAGACCCAGTACTTC
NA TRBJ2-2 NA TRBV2 CATPDSNTGELFF TGTGCCACCCCGGACTCCAACACCGGGGAGCTGTTTTTT
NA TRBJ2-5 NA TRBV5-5 CASSRTTGPYQETQYF TGTGCCAGCAGCAGAACGACAGGCCCGTACCAAGAGACCCAGTACTTC
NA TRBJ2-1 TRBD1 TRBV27 CASSRPGTGGAYNEQFF TGTGCCAGCAGCCGTCCCGGGACAGGGGGCGCCTACAATGAGCAGTTCTTC
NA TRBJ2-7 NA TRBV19 CASRGTPSSYEQYF TGTGCCAGCCGAGGGACACCGAGCTCCTACGAGCAGTACTTC
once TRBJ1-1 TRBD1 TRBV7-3 CASSPGTGYYAFF TGTGCCAGCAGCCCCGGGACAGGGTATTACGCTTTCTTT
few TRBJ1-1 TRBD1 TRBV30 CAWSTTGVPFF TGTGCCTGGAGTACTACAGGGGTCCCTTTCTTT
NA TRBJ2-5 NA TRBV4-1 CASSQDTGRVAQYF TGCGCCAGCAGCCAAGATACAGGGCGGGTGGCCCAGTACTTC